This T cell receptor (beta chain) derives from a study of cytomegalovirus exposure and HLA in healthy donors. Study-wide findings and caveats: The Asian-associated ancestry cluster reportedly had fewer N-insertions than the approximately 670-donor mean in a later analysis.

Germline V gives CDR1 MNHEY, CDR2 SVGAGI. Trimming shortened V by 2 bases and J by 10 bases, and 12 bases separated the two germline ends. The CDR3 has 13 residues. PCR primers comprised 60 Vbeta and 13 Jbeta primers. Produced via immunoSEQ multiplex PCR; TCRdb's table is partial and in-frame only. The table lists some 150,000 clones, approximately 80% of them singletons. For this clone: Antigen: not known.

The sample consisted of PBMCs. The chain carries TRBV6-5 and TRBJ2-1; possibly TRBD1 for D (6 bases). The origin of this receptor is a young man in good health and CMV-seropositive. The CDR3: CASSYLDRSEQFF. The CDR3, as DNA: TGTGCCAGCAGTTACCTGGACAGAAGCGAGCAGTTCTTC.